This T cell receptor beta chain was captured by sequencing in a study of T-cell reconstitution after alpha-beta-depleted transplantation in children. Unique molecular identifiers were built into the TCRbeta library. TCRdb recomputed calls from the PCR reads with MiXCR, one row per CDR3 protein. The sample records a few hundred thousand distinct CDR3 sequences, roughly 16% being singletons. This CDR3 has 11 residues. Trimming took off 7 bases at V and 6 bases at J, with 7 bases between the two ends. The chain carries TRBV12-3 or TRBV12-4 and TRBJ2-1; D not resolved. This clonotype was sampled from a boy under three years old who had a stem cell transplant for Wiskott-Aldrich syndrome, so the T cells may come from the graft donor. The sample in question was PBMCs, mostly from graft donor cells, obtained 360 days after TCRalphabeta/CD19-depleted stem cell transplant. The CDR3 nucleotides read TGTGCCAGCACCAGTTTCAATGAGCAGTTCTTC. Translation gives CASTSFNEQFF.